Shown below are 28 T cell receptor beta chains from a single sample sequenced in a study of cytomegalovirus exposure and HLA in healthy donors. Measured with immunoSEQ multiplex PCR; TCRdb has only the in-frame clones, and not every one. The sample contains 110,000 or so clones, around nine tenths of which appear only once. The sequenced material came from PBMCs. The receptors were gathered from a young man in good health and CMV-seropositive.

The V gene is TRBV7-6, the J gene TRBJ2-7; TRBD1 matches at 11 bases. CDR1 is SGHVS, CDR2 FNYEAQ, per germline. V shed 5 bases, J shed 1 base, and the junction held 4 bases outside the gene matches. The CDR3 sequence is 15 residues long. In nucleotides, the CDR3 is TGTGCCAGCAGCCCCGGGACAGGGGGTTCCTACGAGCAGTACTTC. This gives the protein CASSPGTGGSYEQYF.

The chain is built from TRBV2 and TRBJ1-1, with 8 nucleotides matching TRBD1. The CDR3 spans 14 residues. Germline V gives CDR1 SNHLY, CDR2 FYNNEI. J lost 4 bases, V lost 8 bases, and 9 bases had no gene match. This chain's CDR3 is CASSRLTGGTEAFF. CDR3 coding DNA: TGTGCCAGCTCCCGCCTTACAGGGGGCACTGAAGCTTTCTTT.

The chain combines TRBV7-9 with TRBJ1-2; no clear D gene. Per germline, CDR1 SEHNR and CDR2 FQNEAQ (reference sequence). V shed 5 bases and J shed 7 bases, with 14 bases lying between them. The CDR3 is 13 amino acids. CDR3 coding DNA: TGTGCCAGCAGCGCACTTCCAACCGCTGGCTACACCTTC. This encodes CASSALPTAGYTF.

The rearrangement links TRBV9 to TRBJ2-1; D gene uncertain. Trimming cost V 1 base and J 5 bases, with 10 bases left between them. The CDR3 contains 14 residues. Germline V gives CDR1 SGDLS, CDR2 YYNGEE. The CDR3 DNA sequence: TGTGCCAGCAGCGTATTGATGGCGGACAATGAGCAGTTCTTC. Translation gives CASSVLMADNEQFF.

The chain is built from TRBV28 and TRBJ1-5, with TRBD1 as a possible D gene (5 bases). This CDR3 region has 14 residues. Germline values: CDR1 MDHEN, CDR2 SYDVKM. Trimming left V 5 bases short and J 3 bases short, with 11 bases between. The CDR3 DNA reads TGTGCCAGCAGTCCCAGGGTGAACAATCAGCCCCAGCATTTT. Translating it yields CASSPRVNNQPQHF.

The chain is built from TRBV29-1 and TRBJ2-1, with 7 bases fitting TRBD2. V was clipped by 3 bases and J by 7 bases; unmatched bases: 12. This CDR3 is 15 amino acids long. CDR1 is SQVTM, CDR2 ANQGSEA, per germline. The CDR3 nucleotides read TGCAGCGTTGAGTTTGGGCGGGGGAGGGAGAATGAGCAGTTCTTC. It codes for CSVEFGRGRENEQFF.

The V gene is TRBV4-3, the J gene TRBJ2-1; 8 positions agree with TRBD2. The ends lost 0 bases at V and 4 bases at J; junction bases unmatched: 5. The germline gives CDR1 LGHNA, CDR2 YSLEER. The CDR3 is made up of 16 amino acids. CDR3 bases: TGCGCCAGCAGCCAAGAGGCTAGCGGGTCTTACAATGAGCAGTTCTTC. Its protein product is CASSQEASGSYNEQFF.

V usage is TRBV6-5 and J usage is TRBJ1-1; no definite D call. The CDR3 has 13 amino acids. Per germline, CDR1 MNHEY and CDR2 SVGAGI. V lost 4 bases to trimming and J lost 3 bases, with 9 bases between them. Written as DNA, the CDR3 is TGTGCCAGCAGTTTGGATCAGGACACTGAAGCTTTCTTT. It specifies CASSLDQDTEAFF.

J is TRBJ1-6 and V is TRBV14; D ambiguous. The V end was cut by 4 bases, the J end by 8 bases, with 12 bases between. The length of the CDR3 is 14 residues. Germline V gene sequence: CDR1 SGHDN, CDR2 FVKESK. The CDR3 sequence: CASSPFGDYSPLHF. Here the CDR3 DNA reads TGTGCCAGCAGCCCTTTCGGGGATTATTCACCCCTCCACTTT.

The rearrangement links TRBV6-1 to TRBJ1-4; TRBD1 is a possible D gene (6 bases). CDR3 length: 16 amino acids. V was clipped by 0 bases and J by 7 bases, with 15 bases between them. Germline V lookup: CDR1 MNHNS, CDR2 SASEGT. CDR3 nucleotides: TGTGCCAGCAGTGAAGCTAAGGGGGAGGGTGGTGAAAAACTGTTTTTT. Translated: CASSEAKGEGGEKLFF.

The chain links TRBV27 to TRBJ2-1; possibly TRBD1 for D (6 bases). Germline CDR1 MNHEY, CDR2 SMNVEV (reference sequence). V was trimmed by 3 bases and J by 4 bases, leaving 16 bases between them. The CDR3 extends over 16 amino acids. The DNA of the CDR3 is TGTGCCAGCAGTTTTCGACCCCCCGACAGGTACAATGAGCAGTTCTTC. Translating gives CASSFRPPDRYNEQFF.

The chain has TRBV10-3 and TRBJ1-2; 9 bases map to TRBD1. CDR1 and CDR2 (germline): ENHRY, SYGVKD. J gave up 4 bases and V 6 bases, and 3 bases lay outside the gene matches. CDR3 length: 13 amino acids. CDR3 coding DNA: TGTGCCATCAGCGGGACAGGGCTCTATGGCTACACCTTC. Residues: CAISGTGLYGYTF.

The chain uses TRBV19 and TRBJ1-2, with a possible D match to TRBD1 (5 bases). This CDR3 comprises 13 residues. Germline CDR1 LNHDA, CDR2 SQIVND (reference sequence). The V and J ends lost 11 bases and 4 bases respectively, with 17 bases between them. CDR3 coding DNA: TGTGCCTCATCCCTGGGGGGGATCTATGGCTACACCTTC. It is translated as CASSLGGIYGYTF.

The chain carries TRBV28 and TRBJ2-7; TRBD1 matches 10 bases. Germline V gene sequence: CDR1 MDHEN, CDR2 SYDVKM. V was pared by 3 bases and J by 3 bases, with 2 bases of the junction left unmatched. The CDR3 is 14 residues long. The CDR3: CASSFGTGVYEQYF. The CDR3 DNA reads as TGTGCCAGCAGTTTTGGGACAGGGGTCTACGAGCAGTACTTC. The complete variable domain, with remaining parts taken from reference TRBV28 and TRBJ2-7, reads DVKVTQSSRYLVKRTGEKVFLECVQDMDHENMFWYRQDPGLGLRLIYFSYDVKMKEKGDIPEGYSVSREKKERFSLILESASTNQTSMYLCASSFGTGVYEQYFGPGTRLTVT.

This chain connects TRBV4-3 to TRBJ2-7, with 10 bases matching TRBD2. Germline assignment: CDR1 LGHNA and CDR2 YSLEER. Trimming at V came to 1 base and at J to 6 bases, leaving 18 bases not matched to a gene. The CDR3 length is 19 residues. CDR3 region: CASSQGGASGGPASSEQYF. In DNA form, the CDR3 reads TGCGCCAGCAGCCAAGGGGGGGCTAGCGGGGGCCCAGCCAGCTCCGAGCAGTACTTC.

V and J are TRBV6-1 and TRBJ1-4, with a possible D match to TRBD1 (5 bases). The germline V gene encodes CDR1 MNHNS and CDR2 SASEGT. V was clipped by 2 bases and J by 6 bases, with 13 bases between them. The CDR3 contains 15 residues. The CDR3 protein is CASSELGRVYEKLFF. The CDR3 DNA reads TGTGCCAGCAGTGAACTGGGCAGGGTTTATGAAAAACTGTTTTTT.

The rearrangement joins TRBV5-1 to TRBJ1-4; the D is unclear. V lost 0 bases and J lost 8, with 8 bases in between. The CDR3 runs 13 residues. CDR1 and CDR2 from the germline V gene are SGHRS and YFSETQ. The CDR3 DNA is TGCGCCAGCAGCTTGGGTGGAGGGGAAAAACTGTTTTTT. This translates into CASSLGGGEKLFF.

The chain carries TRBV23-1 and TRBJ1-4; 9 positions agree with TRBD1. TRBV23-1 is flagged as an ORF with uncertain function. The V segment lost 9 bases and the J segment 8 bases; nucleotides outside the gene matches: 7. The CDR3 contains 13 residues. The CDR3 region is CARETGGREKLFF. DNA of the CDR3: TGCGCCAGGGAGACAGGGGGTAGGGAAAAACTGTTTTTT.

This clone showed up just once. The V call is TRBV20-1, the J call TRBJ1-1; D might be TRBD1 (6 bases). The CDR3 covers 11 residues. The germline CDR1 and CDR2 sequences are DFQATT and SNEGSKA (reference sequence). CDR3 bases: TGCAGCGCACAGGGGAACACTGAAGCTTTCTTT. Protein product: CSAQGNTEAFF.

This clone appeared a few times. The CDR3 loop is CATLRYEQYF. CDR3 nucleotides: TGTGCCACCCTCCGCTACGAGCAGTACTTC. The chain links TRBV6-1 to TRBJ2-7; unclear D gene. The V end lost 10 bases, the J end lost 3 bases, and 7 bases lay between the germline ends. Germline assignment: CDR1 MNHNS and CDR2 SASEGT. The CDR3 contains 10 residues.

The V and J genes are TRBV6-4 and TRBJ2-2, with D hard to call. Germline V lookup: CDR1 MRHNA, CDR2 SNTAGT. This CDR3 comprises 14 residues. V lost 3 bases, J lost 0 bases, and 5 bases lay in between. This CDR3 reads CASSEQSNTGELFF. CDR3 DNA: TGTGCCAGCAGTGAACAGTCGAACACCGGGGAGCTGTTTTTT.

The rearrangement links TRBV5-1 to TRBJ1-6; TRBD1 is a possible D gene (5 bases). Germline assignment: CDR1 SGHRS and CDR2 YFSETQ. The length of the CDR3 is 14 residues. V was shortened by 2 bases and J by 8 bases, with 11 bases between the two germline ends. The CDR3 nucleotides are TGCGCCAGCAGCTTAGGGGCCGGCGATTCACCCCTCCACTTT. It translates to CASSLGAGDSPLHF.

V usage is TRBV7-8 and J usage is TRBJ1-4; D is unclear. Trimming shortened V by 1 base and J by 1 base, and 4 bases separated the two germline ends. The CDR3 runs to 14 residues. CDR1 and CDR2 from the germline V gene are SGHVS and FQNEAQ. CDR3 DNA sequence: TGTGCCAGCAGCTTAGGGAGAACTAATGAAAAACTGTTTTTT. This gives the protein CASSLGRTNEKLFF.

This rearrangement joins TRBV6-6 to TRBJ1-2; no definite D call. Trimming removed 7 bases at V and 3 bases at J, with 12 bases between. Germline assignment: CDR1 MNHNY and CDR2 SVGAGI (reference sequence). The CDR3 extends over 13 amino acids. CDR3 amino acids: CASIPGFDYGYTF. In DNA, the CDR3 is TGTGCCAGCATTCCGGGATTCGACTATGGCTACACCTTC.

V and J are TRBV6-5 and TRBJ1-1, with a weak D call TRBD1 (5 bases). Trimming removed 1 base from V and 4 bases from J, with 13 bases in between. Germline V lookup: CDR1 MNHEY, CDR2 SVGAGI. The CDR3 has 15 residues. The CDR3 sequence is CASSYFQGRSTEAFF. The CDR3 DNA is TGTGCCAGCAGTTACTTCCAGGGTCGGAGCACTGAAGCTTTCTTT.

This chain uses TRBV5-1 with TRBJ2-1; D possibly corresponds to TRBD2 (5 bases). Trimming removed 0 bases from V and 9 bases from J, with 10 bases in between. Germline assignment: CDR1 SGHRS and CDR2 YFSETQ. CDR3 length: 13 amino acids. CDR3 amino acids: CASSLVPGSEQFF. The CDR3, as DNA: TGCGCCAGCAGCTTGGTCCCGGGAAGTGAGCAGTTCTTC.

CDR3 DNA sequence: TGCGCCAGCAGAATTATAGGGGGATCGAGCACAGATACGCAGTATTTT. Protein product: CASRIIGGSSTDTQYF. The chain carries TRBV5-1 and TRBJ2-3, with D maybe TRBD1 (6 bases). Germline V CDR1 and CDR2: SGHRS, YFSETQ. The CDR3 is 16 residues long. Trimming removed 5 bases from V and 0 bases from J, with 16 bases in between.

The chain combines TRBV5-1 with TRBJ2-1, with 11 bases identical to TRBD1. Germline CDR1 SGHRS, CDR2 YFSETQ. This CDR3 spans 17 amino acids. The trim removed 6 bases at V and 7 bases at J, leaving 15 bases unmatched. For the CDR3, the DNA is TGCGCCAGCAACCCTACTGCCGGGACAGGGGGGGTGAATGAGCAGTTCTTC. This codes for CASNPTAGTGGVNEQFF.